The clone carrying this T cell receptor (beta chain) was counted a single time. The assay ran at deep level. In the study's own analysis: There were no quality scores in the junction-only immunoSEQ sequences, so filtering differed. Clones were read by immunoSEQ multiplex PCR, and TCRdb kept only the in-frame ones, dropping some. For V, J and clone size, that table is used; D and trimming come from the DNA. Altogether 520,000 or so clones are present, 60% to 85% being singletons, with the ten largest covering approximately 13%. The record originates from a study of shared clonotypes between healthy human individuals. CDR1 is LNHDA and CDR2 is SQIVND in the germline V gene (reference sequence). This CDR3 spans 13 amino acids. The germline V and J ends were trimmed by 6 bases and 0 bases, with 6 bases remaining between them.

V usage is TRBV19 and J usage is TRBJ1-3, with no clear D. The sample consisted of PBMCs. This receptor was obtained from a woman between 35 and 50 years old in good health. Some clones in this sample may be carry-over from other donors' samples. CDR3: CASRRYSGNTIYF. CDR3 sequence (DNA): TGTGCCAGTAGAAGGTACTCTGGAAACACCATATATTTT.